The following is a T cell receptor beta chain sequence with its context. Its antigen is not known. CDR3 length: 15 residues. CDR1 and CDR2 (germline): MRHNA, SNTAGT. V shed 6 bases and J shed 7 bases, with 19 bases lying between them. This table comes from immunoSEQ multiplex PCR, and its TCRdb copy is limited to in-frame clones, with some not included. The data contain about 130,000 clones, about nine tenths of them singletons. The data derive from a study of graft-versus-host responses after intestinal transplantation. The specimen was unstimulated CD4+ T cells sorted from spleen or lymph node cells, collected before intestinal transplant. This sequence originates from a human donor who received an intestinal transplant. The chain uses TRBV6-4 and TRBJ2-1, with D unresolved. The CDR3 nucleotides are TGTGCCAGCAGGAGACCGAGGAAGAGTAGGAATGAGCAGTTCTTC. It encodes CASRRPRKSRNEQFF.